This T cell receptor beta chain is drawn from a study of cytomegalovirus exposure and HLA in healthy donors (TCRdb year 2017). Regarding the research as a whole: An earlier analysis of several hundred of the donors reported approximately 300 Gb of sequence data and 90 million to 120 million unique TCR beta sequences obtained from approximately 180 million T cells. Because of strong linkage in the cohort, roughly 5 DR-DQ haplotypes were treated as single units for association and clustering. Rather than using new phenotypic data, the later analysis identified candidate immune exposures from TCR beta sequences and from how often those sequences occurred across donors. Approximately 330 gigabases of sequencing data and roughly 80 million unique TCR sequences made up an early release that covered around 640 HLA-typed donors. The T cell repertoires of 666 subjects were profiled by immunosequencing and related to cytomegalovirus serostatus. A separate validation cohort of 100 to 150 different subjects was used in addition to the 666-subject first cohort. Of the roughly 400 genotyped donors, 75% to 85% were placed in the genetic ancestry cluster associated with self-reported Caucasian donors. Donor age, sex, ethnicity and CMV serostatus were collected together with the repertoire data. An earlier analysis of approximately 640 of the donors applied high-throughput TCR beta sequencing to assess whether each TCR beta V gene segment acted as functional or pseudogenic. Among roughly 370 genotyped donors of the cohort, an average of about 240,000 unique TCR beta nucleotide sequences were sequenced per donor, about a sixth of them non-productive. Class I and class II HLA loci were covered by the typing at four-digit resolution. In a later analysis, previously published TCR beta repertoires from 600 to 850 donors were re-analyzed and high-resolution HLA genotyping was added so that TCR occurrence patterns could be studied. The study aimed to test whether cataloging public T cell receptors could reveal signatures of past pathogen exposure. A later genetic analysis took genome-wide SNP genotypes for about three fifths of the roughly 670 donors and used that subset as a discovery cohort. The number of donors typed differed by locus, with roughly 629-640 for A, B, C, DRB1 and DQB1, around 500 for DQA1, 600 to 610 for DPA1, and over 400 for DPB1. To predict cytomegalovirus infection status, the study combined high-throughput TCR immunosequencing, statistical association of individual TCRs with disease status, and machine learning. Every repertoire in the discovery cohort had been generated on one and the same sequencing platform.

For CDR1 and CDR2, the germline V gene lists SGHTS and YDEGEE. Including the terminal cysteine and phenylalanine, the CDR3 comprises 14 residues. The CDR3 DNA has 42 bases and is translated from base 1. Ends trimmed: V by 10 bases, J by 4 bases; bases unmatched to a gene: 13. In total, roughly 710 healthy bone marrow donors made up the cohort. At the time of sampling, all cohort members were nominally healthy, though unrecorded immune exposures were likely present. The donor was CMV seronegative and was included in the group of several hundred seronegative cohort members. Every donor gave a peripheral blood sample, and the peripheral blood mononuclear cells from that sample were used for TCR beta sequencing. Genomic DNA was extracted from the blood cell samples with the Qiagen DNeasy Blood Extraction Kit. Points the paper makes about the study in general: Roughly uniform sequencing depth across donors was assumed in presence/absence analyses, although this assumption may not hold. When HLA alleles, especially DR and DQ, strongly co-occurred, attributing TCR associations to individual alleles was difficult. In a later analysis, TCR association rates were found to vary across HLA loci, with the most associated TCRs seen for DRB1 alleles and the fewest for HLA-C alleles. In vitro tests confirmed that a few of the cytomegalovirus-associated TCR beta chains recognize cytomegalovirus antigens. The earlier analysis of around 600 of the donors excluded roughly 16 rarely observed V segments, including chromosome 9 orphons, because counts were too low. Broadly in line with IMGT annotations, most TCR beta V segments showed up in productive rearrangements about 87% or about 30% of the time in an earlier analysis of around 600 of the donors. Only TCR beta chains were sequenced in this cohort, and the absence of alpha or paired-chain data limited detectable features. Correlated functional status among segregating V segments might be attributable to linkage disequilibrium, but an unknown experimental factor could not be ruled out. Across donors, most TCR sequences were observed very rarely, whereas some public TCRs were present in many individuals. A later analysis found that HLA-associated TCR beta chains were more clonally expanded and had lower generation probabilities than equally common non-associated chains. For the cohort, immune exposure information was limited to CMV serostatus. It was suggested by the authors that the approach could potentially be generalized to other disease states and immunological phenotypes. A further reported finding was that TCR beta sequences accurately predicted the HLA-A and HLA-B alleles for most subjects in the first cohort. Because HLA typing was missing for some donors at each locus, association tests included only the typed subset. A total of roughly 160 TCR beta chains were listed by the study as associated with cytomegalovirus. In a later analysis, most CMV-associated TCR beta chains were found to appear HLA-restricted, with HLA associations seemingly driven largely by CMV exposure. A cluster of highly shared sequence variants was judged likely to represent a technical artifact of the sequencing pipeline. Because the 87-base-pair reads could not distinguish some IMGT-functional V segments, including TRBV6-2 and TRBV6-3, those segments were excluded. V-gene and J-gene trimming of TCR beta chains was associated with a missense DCLRE1C variant in a later genetic analysis, and the association was replicated in an independent cohort. The classifier was reported to diagnose cytomegalovirus status with high specificity and sensitivity in both the original cohort and the validation cohort. According to a later genetic analysis, donors in an Asian-associated ancestry cluster had fewer N-insertions in productive TCRs than the roughly 700-donor mean. A later analysis associated around 16,000 TCR beta sequences with specific HLA alleles at a false discovery rate of 0.05. In a later analysis, several top co-occurrence clusters were reported to appear linked to parvovirus B19, influenza, CMV and Epstein-Barr virus.

As for this clone: Its antigen is unknown. It has no much larger one-base neighbor in the sample; base qualities were not kept.

Library preparation employed the immunoSEQ multiplex PCR assay. The multiplex PCR relied on a mix of 60 forward primers for TCR Vbeta segments and 13 reverse primers for TCR Jbeta segments. A multiplex PCR assay on genomic DNA amplified the CDR3 region of rearranged TCR beta genes. The amplified TCR beta libraries were sequenced on the Illumina HiSeq System as 87-base-pair reads. Processing in the source paper ran as follows. Across the 600 to 700 repertoires, a later analysis counted tens of millions of unique TCR beta chains, around 11 million of which were shared by at least two donors. To remove PCR and sequencing errors, raw reads were error-corrected and collapsed into unique sequences using a nearest-neighbor algorithm that merged closely related sequences. Alignment of CDR3 sequences to IMGT reference sequences was used to assign V, D and J gene segments. For a sequence to be retained, at least a six-nucleotide match to both a V gene segment and a J gene segment was required. A rearrangement counted as productive if the CDR3 had no stop codons and remained in frame with V and J, and every other rearrangement counted as non-productive. Following IMGT convention, CDR3 was defined as the stretch from the second conserved V-encoded cysteine up to the conserved J-encoded phenylalanine. The earlier analysis of about 570 of the donors excluded any sequence lacking an unambiguous match to a single V gene segment. In an earlier analysis of approximately 590 of the donors, a V segment was called functional when productive rearrangements were above 56.7%, and segregating when the standard deviation between donors exceeded 5%. A statistical classification framework was built to diagnose cytomegalovirus status from the catalog of TCR beta chain sequences. V and J gene assignment, in a later analysis, came from comparing TCR nucleotide sequences with IMGT/GENE-DB human TR gene sequences. Using the TCRdist pipeline, a later analysis assigned CDR3 sequences along with most-parsimonious VDJ recombination scenarios. A later analysis defined each TCR beta chain by its CDR3 amino acid sequence plus V-gene family, and excluded reads lacking a unique V-gene family. In a later analysis, 550 to 650 highly shared, low-generation-probability nucleotide sequences were removed to address suspected cross-contamination and a sequencing artifact. In a later analysis, a clonal expansion index for each public chain was calculated from normalized within-repertoire ranks of inferred template counts. In a later analysis, generation probabilities were computed with a VDJ recombination model fitted to out-of-frame rearrangements, and the resulting probabilities were checked against IGoR. In a later analysis, hypergeometric tests were used to score TCR-TCR, TCR-HLA and TCR-CMV co-occurrence, with a repertoire-size bias correction applied to TCR pairs. False discovery rates were estimated in a later analysis by permuting HLA or CMV assignments 20 times. In a later analysis, co-occurring TCRs were grouped with DBSCAN, and TCRdist sequence similarity was added when clustering was performed within HLA-allele-positive subsets. Repertoires with fewer than 30,000 or more than 120,000 public chains, plus five repertoires with anomalous nucleotide sharing, were excluded from co-occurrence clustering. TCRdb took over this immuneACCESS table, retaining in-frame rearrangements with V and J assigned. Such tables are incomplete; in checked studies, under half of the missing clones stem from an unresolved V gene, and the remainder is unexplained. The V and J calls and the clone size are those of that table, but D and trimming were determined from the DNA. The sample records 100,000 to 150,000 clones, about 80% of which are singletons. Clones ranked in the top ten supply approximately 4% of the sample.

The sample consisted of PBMCs. This receptor was identified in a woman between 40 and 55 years old in good health and CMV-seronegative. The chain is made from TRBV5-8 and TRBJ1-2, with TRBD1 identical over 7 junction bases. This receptor has the CDR3 CAGGQERDSYGYTF. The DNA reads TGTGCCGGTGGACAGGAACGTGACTCCTATGGCTACACCTTC. This CDR3, with the reference TRBV5-8 and TRBJ1-2 proteins standing in past its ends, gives the full variable domain EAGVTQSPTHLIKTRGQQATLRCSPISGHTSVYWYQQALGLGLQFLLWYDEGEERNRGNFPPRFSGRQFPNYSSELNVNALELEDSALYLCAGGQERDSYGYTFGSGTRLTVV.